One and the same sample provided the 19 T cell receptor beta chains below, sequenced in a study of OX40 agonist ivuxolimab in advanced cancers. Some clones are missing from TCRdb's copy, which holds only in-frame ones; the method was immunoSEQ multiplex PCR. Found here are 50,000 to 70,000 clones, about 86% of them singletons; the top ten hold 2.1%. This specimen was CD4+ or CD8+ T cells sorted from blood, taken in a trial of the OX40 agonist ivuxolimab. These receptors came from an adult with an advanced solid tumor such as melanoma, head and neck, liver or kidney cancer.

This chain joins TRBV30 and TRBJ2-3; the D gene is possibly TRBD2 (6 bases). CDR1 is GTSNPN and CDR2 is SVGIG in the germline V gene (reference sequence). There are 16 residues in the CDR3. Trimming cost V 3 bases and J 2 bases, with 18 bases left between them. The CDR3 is CAWSPQGLRDTDTQYF. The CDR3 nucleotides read TGTGCCTGGAGCCCTCAGGGACTTAGGGACACAGATACGCAGTATTTT.

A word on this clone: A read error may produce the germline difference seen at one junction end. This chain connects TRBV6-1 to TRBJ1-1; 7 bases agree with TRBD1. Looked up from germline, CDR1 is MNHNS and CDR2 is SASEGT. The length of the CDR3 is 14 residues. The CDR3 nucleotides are TGTGTCAGCAGTGCGGGACAGACGAACACTGAAGCTTTCTTT. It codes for CVSSAGQTNTEAFF.

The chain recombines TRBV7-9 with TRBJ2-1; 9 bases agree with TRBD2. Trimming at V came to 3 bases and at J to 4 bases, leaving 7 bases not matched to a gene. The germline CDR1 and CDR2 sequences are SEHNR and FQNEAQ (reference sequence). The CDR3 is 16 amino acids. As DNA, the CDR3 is TGTGCCAGCAGCTTGCGGCGGGAGGGCCCATACAATGAGCAGTTCTTC. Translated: CASSLRREGPYNEQFF.

CDR3 nucleotide sequence: TGTGCCAGTAACCTAGCGGGGGGGCCCAATGAGCAGTTCTTC. Protein sequence: CASNLAGGPNEQFF. The V gene is TRBV19, the J gene TRBJ2-1; TRBD2 aligns across 12 bases. The CDR3 runs 14 residues. J was trimmed by 6 bases and V by 7 bases; bases with no gene match: 4. Germline CDR1 LNHDA, CDR2 SQIVND (reference sequence).

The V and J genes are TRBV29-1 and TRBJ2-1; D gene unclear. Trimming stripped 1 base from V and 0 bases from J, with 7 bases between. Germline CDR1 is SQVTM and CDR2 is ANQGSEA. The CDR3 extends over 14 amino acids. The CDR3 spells CSVEGLSSYNEQFF. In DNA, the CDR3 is TGCAGCGTTGAAGGCCTTAGCTCCTACAATGAGCAGTTCTTC.

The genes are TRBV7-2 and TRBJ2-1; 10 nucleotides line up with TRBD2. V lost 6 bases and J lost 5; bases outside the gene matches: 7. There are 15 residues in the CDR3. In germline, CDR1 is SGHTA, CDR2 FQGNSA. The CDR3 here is CASRRRLAGNNEQFF. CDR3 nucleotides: TGTGCCAGCAGGCGTAGACTAGCGGGTAACAATGAGCAGTTCTTC.

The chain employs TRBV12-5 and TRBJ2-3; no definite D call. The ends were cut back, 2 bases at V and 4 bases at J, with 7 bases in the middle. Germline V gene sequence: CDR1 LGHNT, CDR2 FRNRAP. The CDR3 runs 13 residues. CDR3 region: CASGLSGADTQYF. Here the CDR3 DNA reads TGTGCTAGTGGTTTGTCAGGAGCAGATACGCAGTATTTT.

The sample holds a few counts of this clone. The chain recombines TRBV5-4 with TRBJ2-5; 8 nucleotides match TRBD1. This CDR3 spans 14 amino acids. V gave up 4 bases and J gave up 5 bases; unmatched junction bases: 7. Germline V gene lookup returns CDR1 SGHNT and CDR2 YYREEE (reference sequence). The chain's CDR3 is CASSPKTGAETQYF. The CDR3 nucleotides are TGTGCCAGCAGCCCGAAGACAGGGGCGGAGACCCAGTACTTC.

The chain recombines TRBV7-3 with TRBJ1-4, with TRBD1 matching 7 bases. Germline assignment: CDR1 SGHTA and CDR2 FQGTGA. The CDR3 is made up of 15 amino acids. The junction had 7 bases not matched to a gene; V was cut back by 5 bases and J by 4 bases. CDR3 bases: TGTGCCAGCAGCCCCACAGGGGCGATTAATGAAAAACTGTTTTTT. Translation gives CASSPTGAINEKLFF.

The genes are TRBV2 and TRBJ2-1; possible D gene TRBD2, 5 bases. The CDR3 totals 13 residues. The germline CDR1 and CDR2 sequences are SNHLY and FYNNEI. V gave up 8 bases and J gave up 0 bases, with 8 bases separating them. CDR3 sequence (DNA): TGTGCCAGCTCCCGGGACTCCTACAATGAGCAGTTCTTC. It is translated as CASSRDSYNEQFF.

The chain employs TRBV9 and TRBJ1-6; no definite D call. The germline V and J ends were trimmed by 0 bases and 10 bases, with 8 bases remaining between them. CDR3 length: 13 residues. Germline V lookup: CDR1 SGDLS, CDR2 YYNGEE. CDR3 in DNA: TGTGCCAGCAGCGTAGGGGTGGAGTCACCCCTCCACTTT. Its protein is CASSVGVESPLHF.

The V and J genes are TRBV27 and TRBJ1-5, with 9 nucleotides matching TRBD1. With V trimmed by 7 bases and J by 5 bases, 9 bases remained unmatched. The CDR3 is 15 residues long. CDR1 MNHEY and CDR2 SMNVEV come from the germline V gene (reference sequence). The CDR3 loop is CASKFRDRDYQPQHF. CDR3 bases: TGTGCCAGCAAATTCCGGGACAGGGATTATCAGCCCCAGCATTTT.

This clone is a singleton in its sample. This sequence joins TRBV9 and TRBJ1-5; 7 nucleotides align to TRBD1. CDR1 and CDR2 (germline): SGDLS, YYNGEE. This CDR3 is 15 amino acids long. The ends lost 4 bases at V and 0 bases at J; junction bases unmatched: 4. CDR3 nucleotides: TGTGCCAGCAGCAAGACAGGGAATAGCAATCAGCCCCAGCATTTT. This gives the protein CASSKTGNSNQPQHF.

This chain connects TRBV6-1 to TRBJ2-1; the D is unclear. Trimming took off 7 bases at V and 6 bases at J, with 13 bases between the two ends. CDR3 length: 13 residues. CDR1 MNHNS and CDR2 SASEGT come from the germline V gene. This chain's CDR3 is CASKGIYGNEQFF. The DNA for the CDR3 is TGTGCCAGCAAAGGGATATACGGCAATGAGCAGTTCTTC.

CDR3 nucleotides: TGTGCCAGCAACCCCCCGTACAATGAGCAGTTCTTC. This gives the protein CASNPPYNEQFF. V and J are TRBV2 and TRBJ2-1, with D uncertain. V was pared by 7 bases and J by 4 bases, with 8 bases between. The germline CDR1 and CDR2 sequences are SNHLY and FYNNEI. The CDR3 length is 12 residues.

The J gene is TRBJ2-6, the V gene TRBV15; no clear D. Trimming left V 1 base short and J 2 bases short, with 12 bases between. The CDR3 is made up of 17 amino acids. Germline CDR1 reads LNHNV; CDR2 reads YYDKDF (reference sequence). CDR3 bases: TGTGCCACCAGCAGAGTGCGTAGTGAAACTGGGGCCAACGTCCTGACTTTC. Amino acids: CATSRVRSETGANVLTF.

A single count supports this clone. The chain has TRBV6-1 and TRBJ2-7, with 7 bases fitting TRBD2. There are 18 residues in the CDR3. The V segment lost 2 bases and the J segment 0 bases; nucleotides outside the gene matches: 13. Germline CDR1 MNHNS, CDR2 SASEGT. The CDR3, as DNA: TGTGCCAGCAGTGAAAGGGTCGGGAGCGGGGCCCGCTCCTACGAGCAGTACTTC. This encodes CASSERVGSGARSYEQYF.

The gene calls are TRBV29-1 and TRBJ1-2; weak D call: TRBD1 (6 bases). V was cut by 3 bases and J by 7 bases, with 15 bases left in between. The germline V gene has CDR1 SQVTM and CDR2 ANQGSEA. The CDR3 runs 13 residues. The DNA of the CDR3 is TGCAGCGTTGACCGGGGGCCGTTAAGTGGCTACACCTTC. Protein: CSVDRGPLSGYTF.

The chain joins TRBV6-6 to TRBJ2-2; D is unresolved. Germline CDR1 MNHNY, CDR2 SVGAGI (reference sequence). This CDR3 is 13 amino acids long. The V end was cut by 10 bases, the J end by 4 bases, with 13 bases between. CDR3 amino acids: CATLPDLTGELFF. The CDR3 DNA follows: TGTGCCACCCTTCCCGACCTCACCGGGGAGCTGTTTTTT.